The TCR beta chain described here comes from a study of human T cells and chemical hapten exposure. This clonotype was seen more than once but under ten times. The authors' total RNA extraction used unfractionated whole blood. Individual cDNA molecules each carried unique molecular identifiers attached by the library. TCRdb re-called the 5' RACE reads with MiXCR, one entry per CDR3 protein. The sample has about 110,000 distinct CDR3 sequences, approximately 20% seen once. The TCR comes from a human donor in good health.

The CDR3 region has the DNA TGTGCCAGCAGCCGGGACAGCACCTACGAGCAGTACTTC. It specifies CASSRDSTYEQYF. The chain has TRBV12-3 or TRBV12-4 and TRBJ2-7; 7 positions agree with TRBD1. V was pared by 6 bases and J by 2 bases, with 4 bases of the junction left unmatched. The CDR3 has 13 residues.